Presented here are 30 T cell receptor beta chains from one specimen sequenced in a study of cytomegalovirus exposure and HLA in healthy donors. Use of 60 Vbeta and 13 Jbeta primers characterized the PCR. Profiling relied on immunoSEQ multiplex PCR, and the TCRdb table lists in-frame clones only, not all of them. The repertoire holds about 190,000 clones, with around 87% as singletons. The specimen sequenced was PBMCs. The receptors shown here come from a boy aged 2 to 10 in good health and CMV-seronegative.

This clone came up once. The V gene is TRBV9, the J gene TRBJ2-3; TRBD2 agrees at 7 bases. The CDR3 consists of 16 residues. The J segment lost 1 base and the V segment lost 3 bases, leaving 8 bases of the junction unmatched. Germline assignment: CDR1 SGDLS and CDR2 YYNGEE. CDR3 residues: CASSGAGVWRTDTQYF. The CDR3 region has the DNA TGTGCCAGCAGCGGCGCGGGGGTCTGGCGCACAGATACGCAGTATTTT. Based on the CDR3 plus reference TRBV9 and TRBJ2-3, the full variable domain is DSGVTQTPKHLITATGQRVTLRCSPRSGDLSVYWYQQSLDQGLQFLIQYYNGEERAKGNILERFSAQQFPDLHSELNLSSLELGDSALYFCASSGAGVWRTDTQYFGPGTRLTVL.

The rearrangement joins TRBV19 to TRBJ1-5; D is possibly TRBD1 (5 bases). This CDR3 has 13 amino acids. From germline, CDR1 is LNHDA and CDR2 SQIVND (reference sequence). V lost 8 bases to trimming and J lost 4 bases, with 12 bases between them. For the CDR3, the DNA is TGTGCCAGTCAAACAGGAGATAATCAGCCCCAGCATTTT. Residues: CASQTGDNQPQHF.

This clone was found once. The chain employs TRBV11-2 and TRBJ2-7; D not resolved. CDR3 length: 14 residues. V was clipped by 2 bases and J by 1 base, with 9 bases between them. The germline gives CDR1 SGHAT, CDR2 FQNNGV. CDR3 loop: CASSLFLTSYEQYF. The CDR3 DNA follows: TGTGCCAGCAGCTTATTTTTAACTTCCTACGAGCAGTACTTC.

This rearrangement joins TRBV7-9 to TRBJ2-2, with TRBD1 matching over 10 bases. Germline CDR1 and CDR2: SEHNR and FQNEAQ (reference sequence). J gave up 7 bases and V 3 bases, and 8 bases lay outside the gene matches. This CDR3 is 16 amino acids long. In nucleotides, the CDR3 is TGTGCCAGCAGCTTGGCTGACAGGGGGCGCGTCGGGGAGCTGTTTTTT. Encoded protein: CASSLADRGRVGELFF. Looking up the rest from reference TRBV7-9 and TRBJ2-2 gives the full variable domain: DTGVSQNPRHKITKRGQNVTFRCDPISEHNRLYWYRQTLGQGPEFLTYFQNEAQLEKSRLLSDRFSAERPKGSFSTLEIQRTEQGDSAMYLCASSLADRGRVGELFFGEGSRLTVL.

The J gene is TRBJ2-1, the V gene TRBV29-1, with TRBD2 matching over 10 bases. With 3 bases clipped from V and 5 bases from J, the junction kept 7 bases outside the gene matches. CDR1 and CDR2 from the germline V gene are SQVTM and ANQGSEA. CDR3 length equals 15 residues. The CDR3 sequence is CSVEKAGGIHNEQFF. The CDR3 region has the DNA TGCAGCGTTGAGAAAGCGGGAGGGATCCACAATGAGCAGTTCTTC.

The chain links TRBV9 to TRBJ2-5; 12 bases align to TRBD2. Per the germline V gene, CDR1 is SGDLS and CDR2 is YYNGEE. The CDR3 has 17 amino acids. V was pared by 3 bases and J by 4 bases, with 10 bases of the junction left unmatched. This CDR3 reads CASSATTSGRVGETQYF. The CDR3, as DNA: TGTGCCAGCAGCGCCACGACTAGCGGGAGAGTAGGAGAGACCCAGTACTTC.

The chain is built from TRBV4-1 and TRBJ2-7; a possible D gene is TRBD2 (5 bases). This CDR3 is built from 16 residues. Trimming cost V 0 bases and J 3 bases, with 15 bases left between them. From germline, CDR1 is MGHRA and CDR2 YSYEKL. The CDR3 spells CASSQEGWGELYEQYF. The CDR3 nucleotides are TGCGCCAGCAGCCAAGAAGGATGGGGAGAACTCTACGAGCAGTACTTC.

The chain carries TRBV28 and TRBJ1-1; D is undetermined. With 4 bases removed from V and 11 bases from J, the gap between germline ends came to 11 bases. From germline, CDR1 is MDHEN and CDR2 SYDVKM. The CDR3 contains 11 residues. Here the CDR3 DNA reads TGTGCCAGCAGTTCCCGGGTTCGTGCTTTCTTT. Translation: CASSSRVRAFF.

The chain joins TRBV5-1 to TRBJ2-1, with TRBD2 identical over 11 bases. Germline V lookup: CDR1 SGHRS, CDR2 YFSETQ. This CDR3 comprises 15 residues. Trimming removed 3 bases from V and 6 bases from J; junction bases left unmatched: 5. The CDR3 region is CASSSDGTSGNEQFF. The CDR3 DNA reads TGCGCCAGCAGCTCCGACGGGACTAGCGGCAATGAGCAGTTCTTC.

The rearrangement links TRBV29-1 to TRBJ2-5, with 7 nucleotides matching TRBD2. From germline, CDR1 is SQVTM and CDR2 ANQGSEA. There are 12 residues in the CDR3. V gave up 7 bases and J gave up 2 bases; unmatched junction bases: 4. CDR3 bases: TGCAGCGCCCTAGCGGTTCAAGAGACCCAGTACTTC. Encoded protein: CSALAVQETQYF. Looking up the rest from reference TRBV29-1 and TRBJ2-5 gives the full variable domain: SAVISQKPSRDICQRGTSLTIQCQVDSQVTMMFWYRQQPGQSLTLIATANQGSEATYESGFVIDKFPISRPNLTFSTLTVSNMSPEDSSIYLCSALAVQETQYFGPGTRLLVL.

In this sample, this clone turned up once. The chain carries TRBV30 and TRBJ2-7, with 11 positions matching TRBD2. The V gene's germline CDR1 is GTSNPN and CDR2 SVGIG (reference sequence). The CDR3 extends over 14 amino acids. V shed 4 bases, J shed 0 bases, and the junction held 2 bases outside the gene matches. The CDR3 spells CAWTSGGPSYEQYF. Written as DNA, the CDR3 is TGTGCCTGGACTAGCGGGGGGCCCTCCTACGAGCAGTACTTC. Complete variable domain (other parts from reference TRBV30 and TRBJ2-7): SQTIHQWPATLVQPVGSPLSLECTVEGTSNPNLYWYRQAAGRGLQLLFYSVGIGQISSEVPQNLSASRPQDRQFILSSKKLLLSDSGFYLCAWTSGGPSYEQYFGPGTRLTVT.

The rearrangement joins TRBV2 to TRBJ2-3, with 8 bases aligning to TRBD1. Germline CDR1 and CDR2: SNHLY and FYNNEI. V dropped 7 bases and J dropped 2; count of bases not matched to a gene: 8. The CDR3 contains 15 residues. CDR3 region: CASNLPGQDTDTQYF. The CDR3 DNA sequence: TGTGCCAGCAACCTACCGGGACAGGACACAGATACGCAGTATTTT.

J is TRBJ2-5 and V is TRBV5-4, with 8 bases aligning to TRBD1. The germline gives CDR1 SGHNT, CDR2 YYREEE (reference sequence). J was trimmed by 7 bases and V by 0 bases; bases with no gene match: 17. This CDR3 spans 18 amino acids. The CDR3 DNA reads TGTGCCAGCAGCTTGGGGGTGGGTAGGACAGGGAAATTTCGGACCCAGTACTTC. Its protein product is CASSLGVGRTGKFRTQYF.

The chain carries TRBV10-1 and TRBJ2-1, with 14 bases identical to TRBD2. The CDR3 is 15 amino acids. Germline V gives CDR1 WNHNN, CDR2 SYGVQD (reference sequence). Trimming cost V 7 bases and J 10 bases; bases outside gene matches: 9. CDR3 in DNA: TGCGCCAGCACTCGACTAGCGGGAGGGCCTGGCGAGCAGTTCTTC. It codes for CASTRLAGGPGEQFF.

The V and J genes are TRBV7-9 and TRBJ2-4, with D possibly TRBD1 on 6 matching bases. This CDR3 contains 18 residues. Germline CDR1 is SEHNR and CDR2 is FQNEAQ (reference sequence). Trimming removed 1 base at V and 2 bases at J, with 18 bases between. CDR3 coding DNA: TGTGCCAGCAGCTTAGAGAGCCGGGCAGGGGTTACCAAAAACATTCAGTACTTC. This codes for CASSLESRAGVTKNIQYF.

The J gene is TRBJ2-3, the V gene TRBV18; tentatively, D is TRBD1 (6 bases). Germline values: CDR1 KGHSH, CDR2 LQKENI. Trimming removed 2 bases at V and 2 bases at J, with 8 bases between. There are 14 residues in the CDR3. CDR3 sequence (DNA): TGTGCCAGCTCACCAGGGACAAACACAGATACGCAGTATTTT. Translation gives CASSPGTNTDTQYF.

The chain carries TRBV25-1 and TRBJ2-3, with 12 bases fitting TRBD2. CDR1 and CDR2 from the germline V gene are MGHDK and SYGVNS. The trim removed 3 bases at V and 2 bases at J, leaving 3 bases unmatched. The CDR3 runs 16 residues. The CDR3 sequence is CASSDWTSGVTDTQYF. In DNA form, the CDR3 reads TGTGCCAGCAGTGATTGGACTAGCGGGGTCACAGATACGCAGTATTTT. The variable domain in full, with the rest retrieved from reference TRBV25-1 and TRBJ2-3, is EADIYQTPRYLVIGTGKKITLECSQTMGHDKMYWYQQDPGMELHLIHYSYGVNSTEKGDLSSESTVSRIRTEHFPLTLESARPSHTSQYLCASSDWTSGVTDTQYFGPGTRLTVL.

This chain uses TRBV18 with TRBJ2-7, with D perhaps TRBD2 (5 bases). The V and J ends lost 5 bases and 4 bases respectively, with 15 bases between them. CDR3 length: 14 amino acids. Germline V gene data show CDR1 as KGHSH and CDR2 as LQKENI. CDR3 DNA sequence: TGTGCCAGCTCAGCCCCTGATACGGGGTACGAGCAGTACTTC. It codes for CASSAPDTGYEQYF.

The rearrangement uses TRBV6-5 and TRBJ2-5; tentative D call: TRBD2 (6 bases). This CDR3 region has 13 residues. Germline-derived CDR1 and CDR2 are MNHEY and SVGAGI. V lost 6 bases and J lost 11, with 19 bases in between. The CDR3 protein is CASRRGRLGEQYF. CDR3 in DNA: TGTGCCAGCAGGCGGGGCCGCCTGGGGGAGCAGTACTTC.

V gene TRBV5-1 combines with J gene TRBJ2-3; tentative D call: TRBD2 (6 bases). The CDR3 contains 14 residues. V was clipped by 3 bases and J by 5 bases, with 13 bases between them. The germline gives CDR1 SGHRS, CDR2 YFSETQ. CDR3 region: CASSSGSAVDTQYF. DNA for the CDR3: TGCGCCAGCAGCTCCGGGAGCGCGGTAGATACGCAGTATTTT.

This chain uses TRBV25-1 with TRBJ1-4, with D hard to call. Germline CDR1 reads MGHDK; CDR2 reads SYGVNS. CDR3 length equals 13 residues. V gave up 8 bases and J gave up 6 bases, with 13 bases separating them. CDR3 protein: CASRRWNDEKLFF. CDR3 in DNA: TGTGCCAGCCGGAGGTGGAACGATGAAAAACTGTTTTTT.

The chain uses TRBV28 and TRBJ2-5, with TRBD2 matching 8 bases. The CDR3 sequence is 12 residues long. V lost 8 bases, J lost 2 bases, and 1 base stayed unmatched. Per the germline V gene, CDR1 is MDHEN and CDR2 is SYDVKM. CDR3 DNA: TGTGCCAGCGGGACTAGGCAAGAGACCCAGTACTTC. Encoded protein: CASGTRQETQYF.

A few counts support this clone. The rearrangement links TRBV5-1 to TRBJ2-6; TRBD1 aligns across 9 bases. Looked up from germline, CDR1 is SGHRS and CDR2 is YFSETQ. The CDR3 is made up of 15 amino acids. V lost 3 bases to trimming and J lost 7 bases; unmatched junction nucleotides: 5. CDR3 bases: TGCGCCAGCAGCTGGGGACAGGGTCGTGCCAACGTCCTGACTTTC. Protein product: CASSWGQGRANVLTF.

The J gene is TRBJ2-7, the V gene TRBV28, with D perhaps matching TRBD1 (6 bases). Deletions cut 2 bases from V and 2 bases from J, with 10 bases between. The V gene's germline CDR1 is MDHEN and CDR2 SYDVKM. The CDR3 runs to 14 residues. The CDR3 DNA is TGTGCCAGCAGTTTACGGACAGCTACCTACGAGCAGTACTTC. Translating gives CASSLRTATYEQYF. Complete variable domain (other parts from reference TRBV28 and TRBJ2-7): DVKVTQSSRYLVKRTGEKVFLECVQDMDHENMFWYRQDPGLGLRLIYFSYDVKMKEKGDIPEGYSVSREKKERFSLILESASTNQTSMYLCASSLRTATYEQYFGPGTRLTVT.

The rearrangement uses TRBV30 and TRBJ2-2; 11 bases align to TRBD1. The CDR3 loop spans 15 amino acids. Germline trimming cut 4 bases from V and 4 bases from J; bases unmatched to any gene: 5. The germline V gene has CDR1 GTSNPN and CDR2 SVGIG (reference sequence). CDR3 loop: CAWKGQGVPTGELFF. In DNA form, the CDR3 reads TGTGCCTGGAAGGGACAGGGGGTTCCCACCGGGGAGCTGTTTTTT.

This chain links TRBV5-4 with TRBJ2-2, with unresolved D. Between the trimmed V and J ends, which lost 4 bases and 4 bases, there was a span of 8 bases. The CDR3 has 13 amino acids. The germline V gene has CDR1 SGHNT and CDR2 YYREEE (reference sequence). The CDR3: CASSPTPTGELFF. The CDR3 DNA reads TGTGCCAGCAGCCCTACTCCCACCGGGGAGCTGTTTTTT.

The gene calls are TRBV29-1 and TRBJ2-3; 8 bases are a match to TRBD2. Germline V lookup: CDR1 SQVTM, CDR2 ANQGSEA. Unmatched junction bases numbered 18, after V lost 4 bases and J lost 0 bases. The CDR3 is 19 residues long. The DNA for the CDR3 is TGCAGCGTTGTTTTTTTTGTCCGGGAGGGGGGAGTAAGCACAGATACGCAGTATTTT. Protein product: CSVVFFVREGGVSTDTQYF.

The chain employs TRBV6-5 and TRBJ2-3; 7 bases are a match to TRBD2. The CDR3 spans 16 residues. The germline V gene encodes CDR1 MNHEY and CDR2 SVGAGI. The junction had 7 bases not matched to a gene; V was cut back by 0 bases and J by 4 bases. DNA for the CDR3: TGTGCCAGCAGTTACTCGAACGGGGGGATGGCAGATACGCAGTATTTT. This codes for CASSYSNGGMADTQYF.

V usage is TRBV28 and J usage is TRBJ2-5, with TRBD2 matching 7 bases. The end of the DNA aligns better with TRBJ2-7, so the J call may be wrong. The CDR3 is 14 residues long. Germline V gene lookup returns CDR1 MDHEN and CDR2 SYDVKM. The CDR3 sequence is CASSFGGSSYEQYF. CDR3 sequence (DNA): TGTGCCAGCAGTTTCGGGGGGAGCTCCTACGAGCAGTACTTC.

V usage is TRBV9 and J usage is TRBJ1-5; 7 bases line up with TRBD1. Germline V lookup: CDR1 SGDLS, CDR2 YYNGEE. The CDR3 contains 15 residues. V lost 0 bases and J lost 6; bases outside the gene matches: 6. This CDR3 reads CASSVVGGVGQPQHF. The CDR3 DNA follows: TGTGCCAGCAGCGTAGTAGGGGGCGTCGGTCAGCCCCAGCATTTT.